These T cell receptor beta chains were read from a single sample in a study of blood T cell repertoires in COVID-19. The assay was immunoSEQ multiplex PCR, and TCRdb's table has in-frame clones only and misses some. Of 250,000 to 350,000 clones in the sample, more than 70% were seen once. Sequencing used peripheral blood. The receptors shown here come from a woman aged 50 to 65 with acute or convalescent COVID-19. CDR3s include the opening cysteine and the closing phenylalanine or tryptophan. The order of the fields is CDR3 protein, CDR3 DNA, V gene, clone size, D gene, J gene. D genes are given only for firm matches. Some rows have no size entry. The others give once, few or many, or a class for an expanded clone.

CDR3 protein: CASRLQETQYF
CDR3 DNA: TGTGCCAGCAGACTTCAAGAGACCCAGTACTTC
V gene: TRBV21-1
clone size: once
D gene: .
J gene: TRBJ2-5

CDR3 protein: CASSRRIGGQLVNEQFF
CDR3 DNA: TGTGCCAGCAGCCGAAGAATAGGAGGACAGCTAGTCAATGAGCAGTTCTTC
V gene: TRBV3-1/TRBV3-2
clone size: .
D gene: .
J gene: TRBJ2-1

CDR3 protein: CASSLTEQETQYF
CDR3 DNA: TGTGCCAGCAGTTTAACAGAACAAGAGACCCAGTACTTC
V gene: TRBV12-3/TRBV12-4
clone size: .
D gene: .
J gene: TRBJ2-5

CDR3 protein: CASSYPKGKGPKNIQYF
CDR3 DNA: TGCGCCAGCAGCTACCCGAAAGGTAAGGGGCCCAAAAACATTCAGTACTTC
V gene: TRBV5-1
clone size: .
D gene: .
J gene: TRBJ2-4

CDR3 protein: CASSEALEGRQPQHF
CDR3 DNA: TGTGCCAGCAGTGAAGCGCTAGAGGGTAGGCAGCCCCAGCATTTT
V gene: TRBV6-1
clone size: .
D gene: .
J gene: TRBJ1-5

CDR3 protein: CASSYSGVGTGELFF
CDR3 DNA: TGTGCCAGCAGTTATAGCGGGGTGGGCACCGGGGAGCTGTTTTTT
V gene: TRBV7-2
clone size: .
D gene: TRBD2
J gene: TRBJ2-2

CDR3 protein: CASSLVLQTFGNTIYF
CDR3 DNA: TGTGCCAGCAGCTTAGTATTACAGACATTCGGAAACACCATATATTTT
V gene: TRBV7-8
clone size: .
D gene: .
J gene: TRBJ1-3

CDR3 protein: CAWSVSIIPLYTDTQYF
CDR3 DNA: TGTGCCTGGAGTGTAAGCATAATCCCCCTTTACACAGATACGCAGTATTTT
V gene: TRBV30
clone size: .
D gene: .
J gene: TRBJ2-3

CDR3 protein: CSVEDQSGRESDTQYF
CDR3 DNA: TGCAGCGTTGAAGATCAAAGCGGGAGGGAATCAGATACGCAGTATTTT
V gene: TRBV29-1
clone size: .
D gene: TRBD2
J gene: TRBJ2-3

CDR3 protein: CASSEKQANTGELFF
CDR3 DNA: TGTGCCAGCAGCGAAAAACAGGCGAACACCGGGGAGCTGTTTTTT
V gene: TRBV5-4
clone size: .
D gene: .
J gene: TRBJ2-2

CDR3 protein: CASSLAAGNTGELFF
CDR3 DNA: TGCGCCAGCAGCTTGGCGGCGGGGAACACCGGGGAGCTGTTTTTT
V gene: TRBV5-1
clone size: .
D gene: .
J gene: TRBJ2-2

CDR3 protein: CASSKGGSGANVLTF
CDR3 DNA: TGTGCCAGCAGCAAAGGGGGATCTGGGGCCAACGTCCTGACTTTC
V gene: TRBV11-3
clone size: .
D gene: .
J gene: TRBJ2-6

CDR3 protein: CASSFQNTGELFF
CDR3 DNA: TGTGCCAGCAGCTTCCAAAACACCGGGGAGCTGTTTTTT
V gene: TRBV5-4
clone size: .
D gene: .
J gene: TRBJ2-2

CDR3 protein: CASSSRDRSTDTQYF
CDR3 DNA: TGTGCCAGCAGCTCTAGGGACAGGAGCACAGATACGCAGTATTTT
V gene: TRBV7-6
clone size: .
D gene: TRBD1
J gene: TRBJ2-3

CDR3 protein: CASSFGPDTQYF
CDR3 DNA: TGTGCCAGCAGTTTCGGTCCAGATACGCAGTATTTT
V gene: TRBV6-2/TRBV6-3
clone size: .
D gene: .
J gene: TRBJ2-3

CDR3 protein: CATASWGGSYNEQFF
CDR3 DNA: TGTGCCACCGCCTCCTGGGGAGGGTCCTACAATGAGCAGTTCTTC
V gene: TRBV24-1
clone size: .
D gene: TRBD2
J gene: TRBJ2-1

CDR3 protein: CASSIGGRSFYNEQFF
CDR3 DNA: TGTGCCAGTAGTATTGGCGGGAGGTCCTTTTACAATGAGCAGTTCTTC
V gene: TRBV19
clone size: .
D gene: TRBD2
J gene: TRBJ2-1

CDR3 protein: CASSIQGALGNTIYF
CDR3 DNA: TGTGCCAGTAGTATACAGGGGGCGCTTGGAAACACCATATATTTT
V gene: TRBV19
clone size: .
D gene: TRBD1
J gene: TRBJ1-3

CDR3 protein: CASLLVAGPDQPQHF
CDR3 DNA: TGTGCCAGCCTACTAGTGGCAGGCCCCGATCAGCCCCAGCATTTT
V gene: TRBV7-2
clone size: .
D gene: .
J gene: TRBJ1-5

CDR3 protein: CAWSADRNTEAFF
CDR3 DNA: TGTGCCTGGAGTGCCGACAGGAACACTGAAGCTTTCTTT
V gene: TRBV30
clone size: .
D gene: .
J gene: TRBJ1-1

CDR3 protein: CSASPRVESSPLHF
CDR3 DNA: TGCAGTGCTAGTCCCCGGGTTGAAAGCTCACCCCTCCACTTT
V gene: TRBV20-1
clone size: .
D gene: .
J gene: TRBJ1-6

CDR3 protein: CAISESGQGGAEAFF
CDR3 DNA: TGTGCCATCAGTGAGTCGGGGCAGGGGGGCGCTGAAGCTTTCTTT
V gene: TRBV10-3
clone size: .
D gene: TRBD1
J gene: TRBJ1-1

CDR3 protein: CASSSRRVWQGATGELFF
CDR3 DNA: TGTGCCAGCAGCTCGCGCCGGGTCTGGCAGGGGGCTACCGGGGAGCTGTTTTTT
V gene: TRBV11-2
clone size: once
D gene: TRBD1
J gene: TRBJ2-2

CDR3 protein: CASSLDRGGNTIYF
CDR3 DNA: TGTGCCAGCTCACTCGACAGGGGTGGAAACACCATATATTTT
V gene: TRBV18
clone size: .
D gene: TRBD1
J gene: TRBJ1-3

CDR3 protein: CASSEAGETQYF
CDR3 DNA: TGTGCCAGCAGTGAGGCGGGCGAGACCCAGTACTTC
V gene: TRBV2
clone size: once
D gene: .
J gene: TRBJ2-5